Presented here are 8 T cell receptor beta chains from one specimen sequenced in a study of T cells in localized non-small cell lung cancer. Here immunoSEQ multiplex PCR was the method, and the copy in TCRdb shows in-frame clones only, minus some. The sample records 50,000 to 65,000 clones, less than 85% being singletons. The source was PBMCs, collected before any cancer treatment. These TCRs come from a woman between 40 and 69 years old with stage II lung adenocarcinoma.

The chain is built from TRBV7-9 and TRBJ2-3; 11 bases fit TRBD2. Per the germline V gene, CDR1 is SEHNR and CDR2 is FQNEAQ (reference sequence). V was clipped by 5 bases and J by 5 bases; unmatched bases: 9. The CDR3 sequence is 16 residues long. CDR3 loop: CASSPWTSGQQDTQYF. The CDR3 nucleotides read TGTGCCAGCAGCCCTTGGACTAGCGGGCAACAAGATACGCAGTATTTT.

J is TRBJ1-4 and V is TRBV5-5; perhaps TRBD1 as D (6 bases). CDR3 length: 15 amino acids. Germline loops: CDR1 SGHKS, CDR2 YYEKEE (reference sequence). The ends were cut back, 2 bases at V and 6 bases at J, with 14 bases in the middle. The CDR3 loop reads CASSFGLAGDEKLFF. The CDR3 region has the DNA TGTGCCAGCAGCTTTGGTTTGGCAGGGGATGAAAAACTGTTTTTT.

This chain connects TRBV5-4 to TRBJ1-2; D remains ambiguous. CDR3 length: 12 residues. In germline, CDR1 is SGHNT, CDR2 YYREEE (reference sequence). Trimming took 9 bases from V and 4 from J, leaving 13 bases between them. The CDR3 coding sequence is TGTGCCACCCGAACAGAACCCTATGGCTACACCTTC. It encodes CATRTEPYGYTF.

The chain recombines TRBV30 with TRBJ1-1; maybe TRBD1 (5 bases). The CDR3 totals 13 residues. V shed 2 bases and J shed 11 bases, with 18 bases lying between them. The germline V gene encodes CDR1 GTSNPN and CDR2 SVGIG (reference sequence). The CDR3 sequence: CAWSFNRDGGAFF. For the CDR3, the DNA is TGTGCCTGGAGTTTCAATAGGGATGGGGGTGCTTTCTTT.

V gene TRBV19 combines with J gene TRBJ1-1; possibly TRBD1 for D (6 bases). CDR1 is LNHDA, CDR2 SQIVND, per germline (reference sequence). This CDR3 contains 13 residues. Trimming pared 5 bases from V and 5 bases from J, leaving 12 bases between. CDR3 DNA: TGTGCCAGTAGTTCCCGCCAGGGGACTGAAGCTTTCTTT. Residues: CASSSRQGTEAFF.

This clone is labeled as medium-sized. The gene calls are TRBV28 and TRBJ1-1; tentatively, D is TRBD1 (5 bases). Germline loops: CDR1 MDHEN, CDR2 SYDVKM. Trimming took off 5 bases at V and 1 base at J, with 11 bases between the two ends. This CDR3 spans 14 amino acids. The CDR3 here is CASSPPTANTEAFF. DNA for the CDR3: TGTGCCAGCAGTCCCCCGACAGCGAACACTGAAGCTTTCTTT. Based on the CDR3 plus reference TRBV28 and TRBJ1-1, the full variable domain is DVKVTQSSRYLVKRTGEKVFLECVQDMDHENMFWYRQDPGLGLRLIYFSYDVKMKEKGDIPEGYSVSREKKERFSLILESASTNQTSMYLCASSPPTANTEAFFGQGTRLTVV.

The rearrangement uses TRBV13 and TRBJ2-3, with TRBD2 identical over 10 bases. The germline V gene encodes CDR1 PRHDT and CDR2 FYEKMQ (reference sequence). Trimming at V came to 0 bases and at J to 0 bases, leaving 3 bases not matched to a gene. The CDR3 runs 17 residues. CDR3: CASSLGTAGGSTDTQYF. CDR3 coding DNA: TGTGCCAGCAGCTTAGGAACAGCGGGGGGGAGCACAGATACGCAGTATTTT.

This chain connects TRBV6-4 to TRBJ2-3; 9 nucleotides match TRBD1. J gave up 5 bases and V 6 bases, and 12 bases lay outside the gene matches. The CDR3 consists of 16 residues. The germline V gene has CDR1 MRHNA and CDR2 SNTAGT. CDR3 DNA: TGTGCCAGCAGCCCACAATCCGGGACAGGGAGAGATACGCAGTATTTT. Its translation is CASSPQSGTGRDTQYF.